One and the same sample provided the 20 T cell receptor beta chains below, sequenced in a study of shared clonotypes between healthy human individuals. CD45RO-negative, CCR7-positively selected cells formed the naive CD8 fraction, excluding terminally differentiated effector memory CD45RA+ cells. Clones were sequenced by immunoSEQ multiplex PCR, and TCRdb holds only the in-frame ones, with some missing. The table lists around 2,000,000 clones, less than 95% of them singletons. Sequencing was done on a sample of naive CD8+ T cells sorted from blood. These TCRs come from a man aged 18 to 29 in good health.

Remarks on this clone: This same CDR3 is encoded by further DNA sequences in the sample. The chain recombines TRBV29-1 with TRBJ2-1; D unclear. Trimming took off 3 bases at V and 7 bases at J, with 4 bases between the two ends. From germline, CDR1 is SQVTM and CDR2 ANQGSEA. CDR3 length: 10 residues. CDR3 amino acids: CSVDYNEQFF. CDR3 in DNA: TGCAGCGTTGATTATAATGAGCAGTTCTTC.

The rearrangement joins TRBV11-2 to TRBJ2-5; D possibly matches TRBD1 or TRBD2 (5 bases each). The CDR3 spans 16 residues. Deletions cut 1 base from V and 2 bases from J, with 14 bases between. Germline CDR1 is SGHAT and CDR2 is FQNNGV. DNA of the CDR3: TGTGCCAGCAGCTTAGGGGAAGAGGGGCTACAAGAGACCCAGTACTTC. It encodes CASSLGEEGLQETQYF.

Worth noting for this clone: Other DNA sequences within the sample encode an identical CDR3. The V call is TRBV9, the J call TRBJ2-3; 11 bases map to TRBD2. The length of the CDR3 is 15 residues. Trimming took 0 bases from V and 5 from J; bases not matched to a gene: 2. Per germline, CDR1 SGDLS and CDR2 YYNGEE. The CDR3 nucleotides read TGTGCCAGCAGCGTAGAGCTAGCGGGAGGAGATACGCAGTATTTT. Protein: CASSVELAGGDTQYF.

The chain employs TRBV28 and TRBJ1-1, with TRBD1 matching over 8 bases. The CDR3 contains 14 residues. The ends lost 6 bases at V and 4 bases at J; junction bases unmatched: 7. CDR1 and CDR2 from the germline V gene are MDHEN and SYDVKM. The CDR3 DNA reads as TGTGCCAGCAGCTACACGACAGGGGCCACTGAAGCTTTCTTT. It yields the protein CASSYTTGATEAFF.

The V call is TRBV13, the J call TRBJ1-1, with D tentatively TRBD1 (5 bases). Deletions cut 5 bases from V and 3 bases from J, with 16 bases between. The CDR3 totals 15 residues. Germline-derived CDR1 and CDR2 are PRHDT and FYEKMQ (reference sequence). As DNA, the CDR3 is TGTGCCAGCAGCCAGGAGGAGGGGAGTGACACTGAAGCTTTCTTT. This gives the protein CASSQEEGSDTEAFF.

The CDR3 sequence is CASSPGQVTNYGYTF. DNA of the CDR3: TGTGCCAGCAGCCCTGGACAGGTCACTAACTATGGCTACACCTTC. The chain is built from TRBV5-6 and TRBJ1-2, with TRBD1 identical over 7 bases. V was pared by 4 bases and J by 0 bases, with 6 bases of the junction left unmatched. The CDR3 has 15 residues. Germline V gives CDR1 SGHDT, CDR2 YYEEEE.

The V call is TRBV5-1, the J call TRBJ2-5, with TRBD2 matching over 7 bases. Germline V gives CDR1 SGHRS, CDR2 YFSETQ. V lost 1 base to trimming and J lost 2 bases; unmatched junction nucleotides: 14. CDR3 size: 18 residues. The CDR3 bases are TGCGCCAGCAGCTTGTTCCCCTCTAGCGGTTACTCGCAAGAGACCCAGTACTTC. This encodes CASSLFPSSGYSQETQYF.

The V call is TRBV6-6, the J call TRBJ1-4, with no clear D. Germline values: CDR1 MNHNY, CDR2 SVGAGI (reference sequence). Trimming took off 3 bases at V and 0 bases at J, with 8 bases between the two ends. CDR3 length: 15 amino acids. DNA for the CDR3: TGTGCCAGCAGTTATCAGGATTCAACTAATGAAAAACTGTTTTTT. It is translated as CASSYQDSTNEKLFF.

The rearrangement links TRBV19 to TRBJ2-7, with 8 bases fitting TRBD1. CDR1 is LNHDA and CDR2 is SQIVND in the germline V gene (reference sequence). J lost 7 bases, V lost 3 bases, and 8 bases had no gene match. The length of the CDR3 is 14 residues. CDR3 coding DNA: TGTGCCAGTAGTATTCTTTCAGGGGGCAGTGAGCAGTACTTC. It translates to CASSILSGGSEQYF.

The genes are TRBV27 and TRBJ2-1; 8 bases are a match to TRBD1. Germline trimming cut 6 bases from V and 6 bases from J; bases unmatched to any gene: 7. CDR1 and CDR2 from the germline V gene are MNHEY and SMNVEV (reference sequence). The CDR3 contains 14 residues. As DNA, the CDR3 is TGTGCCAGCAGACCCCAGGGGGCTGGCAATGAGCAGTTCTTC. Protein: CASRPQGAGNEQFF.

The CDR3 sequence: CASSVMDRVFGELFF. In nucleotides, the CDR3 is TGTGCCAGCAGTGTTATGGACAGGGTATTCGGGGAGCTGTTTTTT. The V and J genes are TRBV6-1 and TRBJ2-2; 8 nucleotides line up with TRBD1. The CDR3 sequence is 15 residues long. Germline trimming cut 4 bases from V and 7 bases from J; bases unmatched to any gene: 8. Germline V lookup: CDR1 MNHNS, CDR2 SASEGT.

This clone was picked up a small number of times. J is TRBJ2-3 and V is TRBV7-9; 11 positions match TRBD2. Germline CDR1 and CDR2: SEHNR and FQNEAQ (reference sequence). The CDR3 is 16 residues long. V was pared by 5 bases and J by 0 bases, with 4 bases of the junction left unmatched. CDR3 in DNA: TGTGCCAGCAGCCCTACTAGCGGGGGTAGCACAGATACGCAGTATTTT. It codes for CASSPTSGGSTDTQYF.

The chain couples TRBV7-9 to TRBJ2-1; 7 nucleotides agree with TRBD2. Germline values: CDR1 SEHNR, CDR2 FQNEAQ (reference sequence). With 5 bases clipped from V and 2 bases from J, the junction kept 9 bases outside the gene matches. The CDR3 loop spans 16 amino acids. The CDR3: CASSRLAETPYNEQFF. The CDR3 DNA sequence: TGTGCCAGCAGCCGACTAGCAGAGACACCCTACAATGAGCAGTTCTTC.

In DNA, the CDR3 is TGTGCCAGCAGCCTCATTGACCGAAACCAAGAGACCCAGTACTTC. Its protein is CASSLIDRNQETQYF. The chain carries TRBV14 and TRBJ2-5, with D unresolved. Germline loops: CDR1 SGHDN, CDR2 FVKESK. Trimming took 4 bases from V and 0 from J, leaving 12 bases between them. This CDR3 has 15 amino acids.

This chain links TRBV15 with TRBJ2-5; D is possibly TRBD1 (6 bases). CDR1 is LNHNV, CDR2 YYDKDF, per germline (reference sequence). The CDR3 is 15 residues long. Trimming shortened V by 5 bases and J by 0 bases, and 13 bases separated the two germline ends. The CDR3 reads CATSFTGHHQETQYF. In DNA, the CDR3 is TGTGCCACCAGCTTCACGGGACACCACCAAGAGACCCAGTACTTC.

This rearrangement joins TRBV27 to TRBJ2-7; D call uncertain. This CDR3 comprises 14 residues. V was pared by 1 base and J by 2 bases, with 9 bases between. Germline values: CDR1 MNHEY, CDR2 SMNVEV (reference sequence). The CDR3 nucleotides are TGTGCCAGCAGTTTATGGTTGGGTGCCTACGAGCAGTACTTC. This codes for CASSLWLGAYEQYF.

The V gene is TRBV25-1, the J gene TRBJ2-2, with D perhaps matching TRBD1 (5 bases). V lost 1 base, J lost 3 bases, and 9 bases lay in between. This CDR3 has 15 amino acids. Germline V gene data show CDR1 as MGHDK and CDR2 as SYGVNS. CDR3 amino acids: CASSEFRADTGELFF. The CDR3 nucleotides read TGTGCCAGCAGTGAATTCAGGGCCGACACCGGGGAGCTGTTTTTT.

The chain combines TRBV9 with TRBJ1-4; D ambiguous. The CDR3 runs 15 residues. V dropped 0 bases and J dropped 6 bases, with 12 bases sitting between them. Per the germline V gene, CDR1 is SGDLS and CDR2 is YYNGEE. The CDR3 loop reads CASSVGLLPDEKLFF. CDR3 DNA sequence: TGTGCCAGCAGCGTAGGCCTTCTTCCGGATGAAAAACTGTTTTTT.

On this clone: Other DNA sequences in the sample encode the same CDR3. The chain employs TRBV4-1 and TRBJ2-7; 9 bases align to TRBD2. V lost 4 bases to trimming and J lost 3 bases; unmatched junction nucleotides: 1. This CDR3 has 13 residues. Germline V CDR1 and CDR2: MGHRA, YSYEKL. CDR3 amino acids: CASSRAGGYEQYF. DNA for the CDR3: TGCGCCAGCAGCCGAGCGGGAGGCTACGAGCAGTACTTC.

J is TRBJ2-7 and V is TRBV25-1, with D perhaps matching TRBD2 (6 bases). This CDR3 is built from 13 residues. Germline V gene sequence: CDR1 MGHDK, CDR2 SYGVNS. Trimming stripped 5 bases from V and 4 bases from J, with 12 bases between. CDR3 sequence reads: CASSSQAGYEQYF. CDR3 DNA: TGTGCCAGCAGTTCCCAGGCGGGGTACGAGCAGTACTTC.